Listed below are T cell receptor beta chains from one sample, sequenced in a study of cytomegalovirus exposure and HLA in healthy donors. Sequencing used immunoSEQ multiplex PCR; TCRdb keeps in-frame clones, though not all of them. The data show roughly 190,000 clones, with about 88% seen just once and 1.5% to 2% held by the top ten. Sequenced sample: PBMCs. These receptors all come from a woman under 30 in good health and CMV-seronegative. CDR3s include the opening cysteine and the closing phenylalanine or tryptophan. D genes are given only for firm matches. A row's size may be missing; if present it is once, few, many or a size class.

.	TRBV7-9	TRBJ2-2	few	15	TGTTCCAGCAGCTTAGGGCTAGCCAACACCGGGGAGCTGTTTTTT	CSSSLGLANTGELFF
TRBD1	TRBV11-1	TRBJ1-6	few	15	TGTGCCAGCACCTCCCGGACAGGGCAAAATTCACCCCTCCACTTT	CASTSRTGQNSPLHF
TRBD2	TRBV4-3	TRBJ2-1	.	17	TGCGCCAGCAGCCAAGATAGGCGGGAGGAATCCTACAATGAGCAGTTCTTC	CASSQDRREESYNEQFF
TRBD1	TRBV27	TRBJ1-1	.	14	TGTGCCAGCAGTTCCCAGGGGGCTAACACTGAAGCTTTCTTT	CASSSQGANTEAFF
.	TRBV5-6	TRBJ2-7	.	14	TGTGCAAGCAGCTTGGTGGGTAGGAAGAGGGAGCAGTACTTC	CASSLVGRKREQYF
.	TRBV7-2	TRBJ1-2	.	13	TGTGCCAGCAGCTTAGTGGAGCGGGATGGCTACACCTTC	CASSLVERDGYTF
.	TRBV5-1	TRBJ2-1	once	13	TGCGCCAGCAGCTCGTTTACGGGGTCTGAGCAGTTCTTC	CASSSFTGSEQFF
.	TRBV25-1	TRBJ1-4	.	15	TGTGCCAGCAGCCAGGGACACTCAACTAATGAAAAACTGTTTTTT	CASSQGHSTNEKLFF
TRBD1	TRBV11-3	TRBJ2-3	once	15	TGTGCCAGCAGTTGGACAGGGGGGTTTGCAGATACGCAGTATTTT	CASSWTGGFADTQYF
TRBD1	TRBV6-4	TRBJ2-1	.	15	TGTGCCAGCAGTGACGGGACAGGAGCTAACAATGAGCAGTTCTTC	CASSDGTGANNEQFF
.	TRBV18	TRBJ1-2	once	13	TGTGCCAGCTCACAGGAGGGGAACATTGGCTACACCTTC	CASSQEGNIGYTF
.	TRBV6-6	TRBJ1-1	.	13	TGTGCCAGCAGTTTACAGGGTGCCACTGAAGCTTTCTTT	CASSLQGATEAFF
.	TRBV7-2	TRBJ1-4	once	13	TGTGCCAGCAGCCCTCGAGTGAATGAAAAACTGTTTTTT	CASSPRVNEKLFF
.	TRBV7-9	TRBJ2-1	.	15	TGTGCCAGCAGCACGGCCGGGGGAGGGGGGGGTGAGCAGTTCTTC	CASSTAGGGGGEQFF
.	TRBV4-2	TRBJ2-3	.	16	TGTGCCAGCAGCCGATTGCTAAGCGACTTGACAGATACGCAGTATTTT	CASSRLLSDLTDTQYF
.	TRBV19	TRBJ1-5	.	13	TGTGCCAGTAGTAGATATAACGGGCAGCCCCAGCATTTT	CASSRYNGQPQHF
.	TRBV6-6	TRBJ2-3	few	14	TGTGCCAGCAGCCACGGGGGAAGCACAGATACGCAGTATTTT	CASSHGGSTDTQYF
.	TRBV15	TRBJ1-1	.	12	TGTGCCACCAGCCAACAGGGCCCTGAAGCTTTCTTT	CATSQQGPEAFF
TRBD1	TRBV28	TRBJ1-1	.	16	TGTGCCAGCAGTCCCCCCAGGGGGATGATGAACACTGAAGCTTTCTTT	CASSPPRGMMNTEAFF
.	TRBV4-1	TRBJ1-5	.	15	TGCGCCAGCAGCCAAGTACAAAGCGACAATCAGCCCCAGCATTTT	CASSQVQSDNQPQHF
TRBD1	TRBV29-1	TRBJ2-4	.	13	TGCAGCGTTGAAGGGACAGGGGGGCGCATTCAGTACTTC	CSVEGTGGRIQYF
TRBD1	TRBV10-1	TRBJ2-3	.	14	TGCGCCAGGGAACAGGGGGTTTCAACAGATACGCAGTATTTT	CAREQGVSTDTQYF
.	TRBV2	TRBJ2-2	few	13	TGTGCCAGCAGAAAGTCCGGGGACGGGGAGCTGTTTTTT	CASRKSGDGELFF
.	TRBV7-2	TRBJ1-2	once	14	TGTGCCAGCAGCTTAGGGGGGGCTAACTATGGCTACACCTTC	CASSLGGANYGYTF
TRBD1	TRBV15	TRBJ2-6	.	16	TGTGCCACCAGCAGTGACAGGGTACCGGGGGCCAACGTCCTGACTTTC	CATSSDRVPGANVLTF
.	TRBV7-2	TRBJ2-5	.	14	TGTGCCAGCAGCTATGACTCCTCCTGGTGGGCCCAGTACTTC	CASSYDSSWWAQYF
.	TRBV30	TRBJ1-1	.	15	TGTGCCTGGAGTGTTTCAGGGGTCGTGAACACTGAAGCTTTCTTT	CAWSVSGVVNTEAFF
.	TRBV25-1	TRBJ1-2	.	16	TGTGCCAGCACTGGACCCACGACAGAATCTAACTATGGCTACACCTTC	CASTGPTTESNYGYTF
.	TRBV4-2	TRBJ1-4	few	16	TGTGCCAGCAGCCAAGAATATCGGGGTCATGAAGAAAAACTGTTTTTT	CASSQEYRGHEEKLFF
.	TRBV28	TRBJ1-1	few	12	TGTGCCACCGGGGGGGCGGGCACTGAAGCTTTCTTT	CATGGAGTEAFF
.	TRBV7-9	TRBJ2-2	.	15	TGTGCCAGCAGAGGAGGGGAATCGAACACCGGGGAGCTGTTTTTT	CASRGGESNTGELFF
.	TRBV27	TRBJ2-2	.	12	TGTGCCAGCAGTTCTAACACCGGGGAGCTGTTTTTT	CASSSNTGELFF
.	TRBV27	TRBJ2-1	few	14	TGTGCCAGCAAGACAGGTGCTAAATTCAATGAGCAGTTCTTC	CASKTGAKFNEQFF
.	TRBV6-6	TRBJ1-3	.	14	TGTGCCAGCAGGTCAGGGATTCCTGGAAACACCATATATTTT	CASRSGIPGNTIYF
TRBD2	TRBV5-1	TRBJ2-3	.	15	TGCGCCAGCAGCTTGGAGGCGGGGGGCACAGATACGCAGTATTTT	CASSLEAGGTDTQYF
TRBD1	TRBV7-9	TRBJ2-6	.	18	TGTTCCAGCAGCCTACGGACAGGGGAAGACTCTGGGGCCAACGTCCTGACTTTC	CSSSLRTGEDSGANVLTF
TRBD2	TRBV7-2	TRBJ2-4	.	14	TGTGCCAGCAGCCCATCGGGTGTGGCGGGGGTCAAGTACTTC	CASSPSGVAGVKYF
TRBD2	TRBV11-3	TRBJ2-1	.	14	TGTGCCAGCAGCCTCGGGGGGGCATTTGTTGAGCAGTTCTTC	CASSLGGAFVEQFF
TRBD1	TRBV4-3	TRBJ1-6	.	15	TGCGCCAGCAGCCCAGGGACAGCCTATAATTCACCCCTCCACTTT	CASSPGTAYNSPLHF
.	TRBV19	TRBJ1-5	.	15	TGTGCCAGTAGTTGGGGGGGCAGGAGCAATCAGCCCCAGCATTTT	CASSWGGRSNQPQHF
TRBD2	TRBV5-4	TRBJ2-3	.	16	TGTGCCAGCAGCTTGGAGGGGACTAGCGGCACAGATACGCAGTATTTT	CASSLEGTSGTDTQYF
.	TRBV5-4	TRBJ1-2	.	12	TGTGCCAGCAGCCCCGTCAAACAGGGCTACACCTTC	CASSPVKQGYTF
TRBD1	TRBV30	TRBJ2-1	.	15	TGTGCCTGGACAGGGACAGGGATGGTTTACAATGAGCAGTTCTTC	CAWTGTGMVYNEQFF
TRBD2	TRBV27	TRBJ2-4	once	17	TGTGCCAGCAGTTCTATACGACTAGCGGGGGGGCTGGGGATTCAGTACTTC	CASSSIRLAGGLGIQYF
TRBD1	TRBV5-5	TRBJ1-4	.	16	TGTGCCAGCAGCTTGTTCTGGACAGGGGAAAATGAAAAACTGTTTTTT	CASSLFWTGENEKLFF
.	TRBV4-1	TRBJ1-1	.	15	TGCGCCAGCAGCCAGTGGTACACAGAGAACACTGAAGCTTTCTTT	CASSQWYTENTEAFF
TRBD1	TRBV5-8	TRBJ2-2	.	16	TGTGCCAGCAGCTTGGTACAGGGGGCGAACACCGGGGAGCTGTTTTTT	CASSLVQGANTGELFF
.	TRBV19	TRBJ2-1	.	15	TGTGCCAGTAGTATTCGACGGGACTCCTACAATGAGCAGTTCTTC	CASSIRRDSYNEQFF
.	TRBV27	TRBJ2-1	.	20	TGTGCCAGCAGTTTATCCGCCGCTGCAGGGCCCTCGAAAATATACAATGAGCAGTTCTTC	CASSLSAAAGPSKIYNEQFF
TRBD2	TRBV19	TRBJ2-3	.	14	TGTGCCAGTAAAGCTAGCGGGGATACAGATACGCAGTATTTT	CASKASGDTDTQYF
.	TRBV15	TRBJ2-1	.	15	TGTGCCACCAGCAGAGCCGGGATATCTCAGGGGGAGCAGTTCTTC	CATSRAGISQGEQFF
.	TRBV7-9	TRBJ1-1	.	15	TGTGCCAGCAGCTTAGCGAGGTCTGGGGCGACTGAAGCTTTCTTT	CASSLARSGATEAFF
.	TRBV19	TRBJ2-6	.	15	TGTGCCAGTAGCGACAGATACTCTGGGGCCAACGTCCTGACTTTC	CASSDRYSGANVLTF
TRBD1	TRBV10-2	TRBJ2-7	once	13	TGCGCCAGCAGAGACAGGGCGTTCGCCGAGCAGTACTTC	CASRDRAFAEQYF
.	TRBV5-1	TRBJ2-1	.	14	TGCGCCAGCAGCCACTCGGAGGCCTACAATGAGCAGTTCTTC	CASSHSEAYNEQFF